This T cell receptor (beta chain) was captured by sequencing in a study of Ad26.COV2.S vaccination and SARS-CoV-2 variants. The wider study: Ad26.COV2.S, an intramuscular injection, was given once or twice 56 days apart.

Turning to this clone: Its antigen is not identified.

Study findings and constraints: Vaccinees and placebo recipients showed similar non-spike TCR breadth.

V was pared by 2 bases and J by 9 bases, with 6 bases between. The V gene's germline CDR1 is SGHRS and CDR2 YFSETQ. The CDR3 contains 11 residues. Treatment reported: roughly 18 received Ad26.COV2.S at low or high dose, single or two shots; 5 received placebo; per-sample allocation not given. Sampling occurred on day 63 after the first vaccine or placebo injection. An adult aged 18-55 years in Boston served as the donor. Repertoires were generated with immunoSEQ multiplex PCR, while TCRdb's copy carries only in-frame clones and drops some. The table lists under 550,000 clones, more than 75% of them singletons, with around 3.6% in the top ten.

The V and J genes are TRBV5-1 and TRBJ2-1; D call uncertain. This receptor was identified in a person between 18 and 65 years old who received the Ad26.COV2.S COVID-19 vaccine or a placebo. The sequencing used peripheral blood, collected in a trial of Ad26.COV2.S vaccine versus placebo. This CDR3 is CASSFEIEQFF. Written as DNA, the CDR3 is TGCGCCAGCAGCTTCGAAATTGAGCAGTTCTTC.